The 24 T cell receptor beta chains reported below all come from one sample, sequenced in a study of CD8+ T cells in alopecia areata. Treatment noted: oral pan-JAK inhibitor, 5-10 mg twice daily. After isolation, RNA underwent reverse transcription to generate cDNA as the sequencing template. Sequencing was performed with immunoSEQ multiplex PCR; in TCRdb, only in-frame clones are kept and a portion is missing. The repertoire holds some 110,000 clones, with around 50% as singletons. Here the sequenced sample was CD8+ T cells sorted from blood, taken at week 24, from a patient treated with tofacitinib. All receptors come from a human donor with alopecia areata.

This rearrangement joins TRBV19 to TRBJ1-2; no definite D call. The germline V gene has CDR1 LNHDA and CDR2 SQIVND (reference sequence). Trimming left V 6 bases short and J 4 bases short, with 9 bases between. The CDR3 runs 12 residues. Here the CDR3 DNA reads TGTGCCAGTAGCGAGGACCTCTATGGCTACACCTTC. It is translated as CASSEDLYGYTF.

This clone was detected only a few times. V usage is TRBV29-1 and J usage is TRBJ2-7; 8 bases are shared with TRBD2. CDR3 size: 14 residues. The ends lost 4 bases at V and 3 bases at J; junction bases unmatched: 8. Germline CDR1 is SQVTM and CDR2 is ANQGSEA. The CDR3 loop reads CSVVERGIDYEQYF. CDR3 coding DNA: TGCAGCGTTGTGGAGCGGGGGATCGACTACGAGCAGTACTTC.

The table lists this clone with a count of one. The rearrangement uses TRBV13 and TRBJ2-7; D is ambiguous. V was trimmed by 0 bases and J by 1 base, leaving 10 bases between them. This CDR3 comprises 15 residues. Germline V gene lookup returns CDR1 PRHDT and CDR2 FYEKMQ (reference sequence). The chain's CDR3 is CASSLGLGPSYEQYF. The CDR3 nucleotides are TGTGCCAGCAGCTTAGGCCTAGGGCCTTCCTACGAGCAGTACTTC.

The V and J genes are TRBV25-1 and TRBJ2-7, with 11 bases fitting TRBD2. Per the germline V gene, CDR1 is MGHDK and CDR2 is SYGVNS. This CDR3 comprises 15 residues. After removal of 2 bases from V and 3 bases from J, the junction contained 3 bases not matched to a gene. The CDR3: CASSEGLAGGYEQYF. As DNA, the CDR3 is TGTGCCAGCAGTGAAGGCCTAGCGGGGGGCTACGAGCAGTACTTC.

This clone was observed a few times. The chain is built from TRBV18 and TRBJ2-1, with D tentatively TRBD2 (5 bases). The V gene lost 2 bases and the J gene lost 0 bases, with 17 bases spanning the gap. Germline V gene lookup returns CDR1 KGHSH and CDR2 LQKENI. This CDR3 region has 18 residues. CDR3 coding DNA: TGTGCCAGCTCACCAACTCAGTTTCCGGACTTCTCCTACAATGAGCAGTTCTTC. Translated, it gives CASSPTQFPDFSYNEQFF.

The V call is TRBV9, the J call TRBJ1-1; maybe TRBD1 (5 bases). From germline, CDR1 is SGDLS and CDR2 YYNGEE. Deletions cut 2 bases from V and 3 bases from J, with 8 bases between. CDR3 length equals 13 residues. CDR3 protein: CASSVSGDTEAFF. DNA for the CDR3: TGTGCCAGCAGCGTTTCGGGGGACACTGAAGCTTTCTTT.

The CDR3 DNA reads TGCAGCGTTGAAACGGAGGGGCCCTACGAGCAGTACTTC. As protein: CSVETEGPYEQYF. The chain has TRBV29-1 and TRBJ2-7; maybe TRBD2 (6 bases). The CDR3 extends over 13 amino acids. V lost 2 bases, J lost 2 bases, and 10 bases lay in between. The germline CDR1 and CDR2 sequences are SQVTM and ANQGSEA.

V usage is TRBV11-2 and J usage is TRBJ2-7; TRBD2 matches 9 bases. Germline-derived CDR1 and CDR2 are SGHAT and FQNNGV. The CDR3 spans 15 residues. The J segment lost 3 bases and the V segment lost 4 bases, leaving 7 bases of the junction unmatched. CDR3 DNA: TGTGCCAGCAGCTGGCCGAGCGGGGGGATCTACGAGCAGTACTTC. It encodes CASSWPSGGIYEQYF.

This clone was seen only a few times. The chain has TRBV25-1 and TRBJ2-3; D is uncertain. Germline V gene data show CDR1 as MGHDK and CDR2 as SYGVNS. Trimming removed 5 bases from V and 0 bases from J, with 12 bases in between. This CDR3 contains 15 residues. The CDR3 region is CASSFVAASTDTQYF. DNA for the CDR3: TGTGCCAGCAGTTTTGTGGCAGCTAGCACAGATACGCAGTATTTT.

The V call is TRBV6-5, the J call TRBJ2-7, with 8 bases fitting TRBD2. The CDR3 is made up of 14 amino acids. V lost 7 bases to trimming and J lost 0 bases; unmatched junction nucleotides: 5. CDR1 MNHEY and CDR2 SVGAGI come from the germline V gene. DNA for the CDR3: TGTGCCAGCAAAAAGCGGGGGATCTCCTACGAGCAGTACTTC. Translated: CASKKRGISYEQYF.

This chain uses TRBV7-9 with TRBJ1-2; tentatively, D is TRBD1 (5 bases). Deletions cut 4 bases from V and 4 bases from J, with 10 bases between. Germline loops: CDR1 SEHNR, CDR2 FQNEAQ (reference sequence). The CDR3 covers 13 residues. DNA of the CDR3: TGTGCCAGCAGCTCGGGACGCCCCTATGGCTACACCTTC. Translated, it gives CASSSGRPYGYTF.

This clone was detected only a few times. The CDR3, as DNA: TGCAGCGTTGAAGCTTTGACAGGGGAGCTGTTTTTT. It specifies CSVEALTGELFF. V usage is TRBV29-1 and J usage is TRBJ2-2; D ambiguous. The germline V gene encodes CDR1 SQVTM and CDR2 ANQGSEA. Trimming took off 1 base at V and 8 bases at J, with 8 bases between the two ends. The CDR3 sequence is 12 residues long.

This clone was observed a few times. CDR3 nucleotide sequence: TGTGCCAGCAGTTACTCGGAGGGTGTGGGGCGCACTGAAGCTTTCTTT. Encoded protein: CASSYSEGVGRTEAFF. The genes are TRBV6-5 and TRBJ1-1, with TRBD1 as a possible D gene (5 bases). CDR3 length equals 16 residues. Germline values: CDR1 MNHEY, CDR2 SVGAGI. Trimming cost V 0 bases and J 4 bases, with 15 bases left between them.

The chain combines TRBV19 with TRBJ1-5, with unresolved D. Germline V lookup: CDR1 LNHDA, CDR2 SQIVND (reference sequence). Deletions cut 3 bases from V and 0 bases from J, with 6 bases between. The CDR3 spans 14 residues. The CDR3 protein is CASSIGDSNQPQHF. As DNA, the CDR3 is TGTGCCAGTAGTATCGGAGATAGCAATCAGCCCCAGCATTTT.

CDR3 protein: CASSIRTGISYEQYF. The CDR3 region has the DNA TGCGCCAGCAGCATTAGGACAGGGATTTCCTACGAGCAGTACTTC. J is TRBJ2-7 and V is TRBV5-1; 8 bases agree with TRBD1. J lost 1 base, V lost 4 bases, and 7 bases had no gene match. The CDR3 length is 15 residues. Germline CDR1 and CDR2: SGHRS and YFSETQ. The full variable domain, its missing parts supplied by reference TRBV5-1 and TRBJ2-7, is KAGVTQTPRYLIKTRGQQVTLSCSPISGHRSVSWYQQTPGQGLQFLFEYFSETQRNKGNFPGRFSGRQFSNSRSEMNVSTLELGDSALYLCASSIRTGISYEQYFGPGTRLTVT.

There are a few counts of this clone. The rearrangement links TRBV10-3 to TRBJ2-5; 12 bases fit TRBD2. In germline, CDR1 is ENHRY, CDR2 SYGVKD. Trimming at V came to 3 bases and at J to 0 bases, leaving 2 bases not matched to a gene. The length of the CDR3 is 16 residues. The CDR3 loop reads CAISELAGGYQETQYF. The CDR3 DNA follows: TGTGCCATCAGTGAACTAGCGGGGGGTTACCAAGAGACCCAGTACTTC.

This clone has only one observation. The rearrangement joins TRBV5-6 to TRBJ1-2; D gene uncertain. The germline V and J ends were trimmed by 0 bases and 5 bases, with 14 bases remaining between them. This CDR3 region has 15 residues. Germline CDR1 and CDR2: SGHDT and YYEEEE. The CDR3 nucleotides read TGTGCCAGCAGCTTGGGGTTCTCCCTGGGGTATGGCTACACCTTC. Amino acid sequence: CASSLGFSLGYGYTF.

The rearrangement uses TRBV9 and TRBJ2-7, with D hard to call. V was cut by 0 bases and J by 2 bases, with 9 bases left in between. The CDR3 loop spans 14 amino acids. Germline V gene lookup returns CDR1 SGDLS and CDR2 YYNGEE. Written as DNA, the CDR3 is TGTGCCAGCAGCGTAGATGGCAGTACCTACGAGCAGTACTTC. It codes for CASSVDGSTYEQYF.

This clone has just a few counts. The chain combines TRBV6-5 with TRBJ1-1, with no clear D. Germline V gene data show CDR1 as MNHEY and CDR2 as SVGAGI. Trimming took 4 bases from V and 3 from J, leaving 9 bases between them. There are 13 residues in the CDR3. The CDR3 reads CASSSSGDTEAFF. CDR3 nucleotides: TGTGCCAGCAGTTCCTCCGGAGACACTGAAGCTTTCTTT.

The rearrangement links TRBV7-9 to TRBJ2-5, with TRBD1 matching over 8 bases. The CDR3 runs 15 residues. CDR1 is SEHNR, CDR2 FQNEAQ, per germline (reference sequence). J lost 4 bases, V lost 5 bases, and 9 bases had no gene match. The CDR3 sequence: CASSPPSGGRETQYF. Here the CDR3 DNA reads TGTGCCAGCAGCCCACCGTCAGGGGGCAGAGAGACCCAGTACTTC.

This clone turned up a few times. V usage is TRBV27 and J usage is TRBJ1-5, with TRBD1 as a possible D gene (6 bases). The CDR3 extends over 15 amino acids. Trimming took 5 bases from V and 0 from J, leaving 11 bases between them. The germline V gene encodes CDR1 MNHEY and CDR2 SMNVEV (reference sequence). The CDR3 spells CASSKGTYSNQPQHF. CDR3 DNA: TGTGCCAGCAGTAAAGGGACATATAGCAATCAGCCCCAGCATTTT.

CDR3: CASSLTGSYEQYF. The DNA for the CDR3 is TGCGCCAGCAGCTTGACGGGGTCCTACGAGCAGTACTTC. The chain recombines TRBV5-1 with TRBJ2-7, with a weak D call TRBD2 (5 bases). Trimming removed 1 base at V and 1 base at J, with 6 bases between. Germline V gene sequence: CDR1 SGHRS, CDR2 YFSETQ. The CDR3 consists of 13 residues.

The chain combines TRBV30 with TRBJ2-7; D is unresolved. The CDR3 covers 11 residues. Trimming took 5 bases from V and 1 from J, leaving 6 bases between them. Germline lookup yields CDR1 GTSNPN and CDR2 SVGIG (reference sequence). Written as DNA, the CDR3 is TGTGCCTGGGGTAGTTCCTACGAGCAGTACTTC. It codes for CAWGSSYEQYF.

This clone was seen once. The chain joins TRBV27 to TRBJ2-3, with 8 bases matching TRBD1. CDR3 size: 14 residues. Germline CDR1 reads MNHEY; CDR2 reads SMNVEV (reference sequence). The trim removed 4 bases at V and 4 bases at J, leaving 4 bases unmatched. CDR3 sequence: CASSWTGRSDTQYF. CDR3 DNA sequence: TGTGCCAGCAGTTGGACAGGGCGGTCAGATACGCAGTATTTT.